Listed below are T cell receptor beta chains from one sample, sequenced in a study of CD8+ T cells in alopecia areata. The method was immunoSEQ multiplex PCR; TCRdb's version includes in-frame clones alone and lacks a portion of them. Seen here are around 150,000 clones, around three fifths observed once, and the top ten hold over 0.85%. The starting material was CD4+ T cells sorted from blood, obtained at week 4, from a patient treated with tofacitinib. The receptors were sampled from a human donor with alopecia areata. CDR3s include the opening cysteine and the closing phenylalanine or tryptophan. Fields, in order: V gene, J gene, D gene, CDR3 length, clone size, CDR3 DNA, CDR3 protein. The D gene is left open where the match is weak. For some rows the clone size is stated as once, few or many, or as a class when expanded; others skip it.

>TRBV30|TRBJ1-5|NA|13|NA
TGTGCCTGGAGTTACTTACCACATCAGCCCCAGCATTTT
CAWSYLPHQPQHF
>TRBV7-2|TRBJ1-4|NA|15|NA
TGTGCCAGCAGCGGTGACGGCAGGTTTAATGAAAAACTGTTTTTT
CASSGDGRFNEKLFF
>TRBV30|TRBJ2-3|NA|15|few
TGTGCCTGGAGTGGAGGGGCGAGGAGCACAGATACGCAGTATTTT
CAWSGGARSTDTQYF
>TRBV30|TRBJ1-4|NA|14|NA
TGTGCCTGGAGTTCCGGGACGAATAATGAAAAACTGTTTTTT
CAWSSGTNNEKLFF
>TRBV10-3|TRBJ2-7|TRBD1|13|few
TGTGCCATCATGGGACAGGGATCCTACGAGCAGTACTTC
CAIMGQGSYEQYF
>TRBV5-1|TRBJ1-5|TRBD1|16|NA
TGCGCCAGCAGCATAGGGACAGTCGGGAGCAATCAGCCCCAGCATTTT
CASSIGTVGSNQPQHF
>TRBV29-1|TRBJ1-2|NA|10|few
TGCAGTGGATGGGGGCAGGGCTACACCTTC
CSGWGQGYTF
>TRBV7-3|TRBJ1-6|NA|12|few
TGTGCCAGCAGCTTGCCGGGCTCACCCCTCCACTTT
CASSLPGSPLHF
>TRBV30|TRBJ1-3|TRBD1|15|NA
TGTGCCTGGAGGCGGGACAGCGGCCGTGGAAACACCATATATTTT
CAWRRDSGRGNTIYF
>TRBV5-1|TRBJ2-1|TRBD1|14|NA
TGCGCCAGCAGCAATCCTACAGGGGGCGGTGAGCAGTTCTTC
CASSNPTGGGEQFF
>TRBV5-6|TRBJ1-1|NA|14|NA
TGTGCCAGCAGCTTGAGACAGAGGAACACTGAAGCTTTCTTT
CASSLRQRNTEAFF
>TRBV7-2|TRBJ1-5|NA|14|few
TGTGCCAGCAGCTTAAGTGGGTTAGATCAGCCCCAGCATTTT
CASSLSGLDQPQHF
>TRBV5-4|TRBJ1-1|TRBD1|13|NA
TGTGCCAGCAATTACAGGGGCGGCACTGAAGCTTTCTTT
CASNYRGGTEAFF
>TRBV29-1|TRBJ2-5|NA|11|NA
TGCAGCGTTGATCCTCCAGAGACCCAGTACTTC
CSVDPPETQYF
>TRBV20-1|TRBJ1-2|NA|11|NA
TGCAGTGCTAGAGATCACTATGGCTACACCTTC
CSARDHYGYTF
>TRBV7-3|TRBJ2-1|NA|15|few
TGTGCCAGCAGCCTTGGGACGGCTTTCTACAATGAGCAGTTCTTC
CASSLGTAFYNEQFF
>TRBV5-6|TRBJ1-5|TRBD1|14|once
TGTGCCAGCAGCAGCCGACAGGGGAATCAGCCCCAGCATTTT
CASSSRQGNQPQHF
>TRBV4-3|TRBJ1-1|TRBD1|13|NA
TGCGCCAGCAGCCCCCAGGGGGGGACTGAAGCTTTCTTT
CASSPQGGTEAFF
>TRBV11-3|TRBJ2-4|TRBD2|19|NA
TGTGCCAGCAGCCCCCTTTTGAGCGGGGGGCCCGAGACCAAAAACATTCAGTACTTC
CASSPLLSGGPETKNIQYF
>TRBV30|TRBJ2-3|NA|14|NA
TGTGCCTGGGGACTGGGAGGCTACACAGATACGCAGTATTTT
CAWGLGGYTDTQYF
>TRBV4-1|TRBJ1-2|TRBD1|16|NA
TGCGCCAGCAGCCCGATACTCAGGGGGCCCTACTATGGCTACACCTTC
CASSPILRGPYYGYTF
>TRBV30|TRBJ2-3|NA|15|NA
TGTGCCTGGAGTTTACAGGGCTATAGCACAGATACGCAGTATTTT
CAWSLQGYSTDTQYF
>TRBV4-3|TRBJ2-3|TRBD1|15|NA
TGCGCCAGCAGCCAAGGGGCAGGGGGCTTTGATACGCAGTATTTT
CASSQGAGGFDTQYF
>TRBV2|TRBJ1-6|NA|13|NA
TGTGCCAGCCAAGACTCCTATAATTCACCCCTCCACTTT
CASQDSYNSPLHF
>TRBV11-2|TRBJ2-7|NA|14|NA
TGTGCCAGCAGCTCAGTTCAGGGTTTGGGCGAGCAGTACTTC
CASSSVQGLGEQYF
>TRBV7-9|TRBJ1-6|NA|15|once
TGTGCCAGCAGCTTCCGCAGCGACAATAATTCACCCCTCCACTTT
CASSFRSDNNSPLHF
>TRBV13|TRBJ1-4|NA|14|NA
TGTGCCAGCAGCTTAAGCGGGACTAATGAAAAACTGTTTTTT
CASSLSGTNEKLFF
>TRBV30|TRBJ1-2|NA|12|NA
TGTGCCTGGAGCCTGGGTTTCGATGGCTACACCTTC
CAWSLGFDGYTF
>TRBV9|TRBJ2-1|NA|17|NA
TGTGCCAGCAGCGTAGACGAGGGGCCCAGCTCCTACAATGAGCAGTTCTTC
CASSVDEGPSSYNEQFF
>TRBV29-1|TRBJ2-7|NA|12|NA
TGCAGCGTTGTCCAGGGGATATACGAGCAGTACTTC
CSVVQGIYEQYF
>TRBV27|TRBJ1-5|TRBD1|16|NA
TGTGCCAGCAGTTCAGGACAGGGGTCTAGCAATCAGCCCCAGCATTTT
CASSSGQGSSNQPQHF
>TRBV29-1|TRBJ1-6|NA|13|NA
TGCAGCGTTGCCAGGGATTGGAATTCACCCCTCCACTTT
CSVARDWNSPLHF
>TRBV29-1|TRBJ1-2|NA|12|NA
TGCAGCGTTTCGTCGGGAAACTATGGCTACACCTTC
CSVSSGNYGYTF
>TRBV25-1|TRBJ2-2|NA|15|NA
TGTGCCAGCAGTGATGGCAGGAGAAGCACCGGGGAGCTGTTTTTT
CASSDGRRSTGELFF
>TRBV19|TRBJ1-4|NA|16|NA
TGTGCCAGTAGTATGTCCGGGGCAGGTCGTAATGAAAAACTGTTTTTT
CASSMSGAGRNEKLFF
>TRBV30|TRBJ2-1|TRBD2|15|NA
TGTGCCTGGACCCTAACTAGCGGGTCCTACAATGAGCAGTTCTTC
CAWTLTSGSYNEQFF
>TRBV19|TRBJ2-2|TRBD1|14|NA
TGTGCCAGCGCTGACAGGGGAAGCACCGGGGAGCTGTTTTTT
CASADRGSTGELFF
>TRBV4-2|TRBJ1-1|NA|15|NA
TGTGCCAGCAGCCAAGATCGATGGGGAAACACTGAAGCTTTCTTT
CASSQDRWGNTEAFF
>TRBV7-2|TRBJ2-3|NA|12|NA
TGTGCCAGCAGCTTTGACACAGATACGCAGTATTTT
CASSFDTDTQYF
>TRBV29-1|TRBJ2-1|TRBD2|13|few
TGCAGCGTTGAGCCTAGCGGCCACAATGAGCAGTTCTTC
CSVEPSGHNEQFF
>TRBV30|TRBJ1-2|NA|14|NA
TGTGCCTGGAACCCGGTCCAGAATTACTATGGCTACACCTTC
CAWNPVQNYYGYTF
>TRBV9|TRBJ1-2|NA|11|NA
TGTGCCAGCAGCACCAACTATGGCTACACCTTC
CASSTNYGYTF
>TRBV30|TRBJ2-7|TRBD1|11|NA
TGTGCTAAGGGACAGGGCTACGAGCAGTACTTC
CAKGQGYEQYF
>TRBV29-1|TRBJ2-3|TRBD2|15|few
TGCAGCGTTGAACTTAGCGGGACCAGCACAGATACGCAGTATTTT
CSVELSGTSTDTQYF
>TRBV7-9|TRBJ1-4|NA|16|NA
TGTGCCAGCAGCCCACATTGGGGGGCGGCAGACGAAAAACTGTTTTTT
CASSPHWGAADEKLFF
>TRBV30|TRBJ1-2|NA|12|NA
TGTGCCTGGAGTCTAGGCATAGGTGGCTACACCTTC
CAWSLGIGGYTF
>TRBV5-1|TRBJ2-1|TRBD1|14|NA
TGCGCCAGCAGCCCCCGGACAGGGCAGACTGAGCAGTTCTTC
CASSPRTGQTEQFF
>TRBV30|TRBJ1-3|NA|14|NA
TGTGCCTGGAGTGAGGGGGATTCTGGAAACACCATATATTTT
CAWSEGDSGNTIYF